What follows are 9 T cell receptor beta chains derived from one specimen sequenced in a study of blood T cell repertoires in COVID-19. Clones were read by immunoSEQ multiplex PCR, and TCRdb kept only the in-frame ones, dropping some. The data contain some 100,000 clones, approximately 90% of them singletons. The sequenced sample was peripheral blood. These receptors came from a man in his forties or fifties with acute or convalescent COVID-19.

This chain links TRBV6-9 with TRBJ1-5, with D tentatively TRBD1 (5 bases). The CDR3 runs to 14 residues. V shed 2 bases and J shed 7 bases, with 12 bases lying between them. Germline V lookup: CDR1 MNHGY, CDR2 SVAAGI. This CDR3 reads CASSYGGGRQPQHF. CDR3 coding DNA: TGTGCCAGCAGTTATGGGGGAGGAAGGCAGCCCCAGCATTTT.

Regarding this clone: In the same sample, other DNA sequences code for this CDR3. V is TRBV3-1 (or the pseudogene TRBV3-2) and J is TRBJ2-3; 7 bases agree with TRBD2. From germline, CDR1 is LGHDT and CDR2 YNNKEL (reference sequence). The CDR3 runs to 16 residues. The J segment lost 0 bases and the V segment lost 1 base, leaving 4 bases of the junction unmatched. CDR3 sequence reads: CASSQGPSGSTDTQYF. CDR3 bases: TGTGCCAGCAGCCAAGGGCCTAGCGGAAGCACAGATACGCAGTATTTT.

The gene calls are TRBV2 and TRBJ1-1, with D tentatively TRBD1 (6 bases). Deletions cut 5 bases from V and 2 bases from J, with 9 bases between. The CDR3 runs to 13 residues. The germline V gene has CDR1 SNHLY and CDR2 FYNNEI. The CDR3 here is CASSRDKNTEAFF. In DNA form, the CDR3 reads TGTGCCAGCAGTCGGGACAAAAACACTGAAGCTTTCTTT. Supplemented by reference TRBV2 and TRBJ1-1, the full variable domain reads EPEVTQTPSHQVTQMGQEVILRCVPISNHLYFYWYRQILGQKVEFLVSFYNNEISEKSEIFDDQFSVERPDGSNFTLKIRSTKLEDSAMYFCASSRDKNTEAFFGQGTRLTVV.

The chain joins TRBV2 to TRBJ1-2, with D possibly TRBD1 on 5 matching bases. Germline loops: CDR1 SNHLY, CDR2 FYNNEI. Trimming removed 6 bases from V and 8 bases from J, with 19 bases in between. The CDR3 length is 14 residues. The CDR3 is CASRGAGGREGYTF. The CDR3 bases are TGTGCCAGCAGAGGTGCGGGGGGACGGGAGGGCTACACCTTC.

The rearrangement links TRBV18 to TRBJ2-1; 9 nucleotides agree with TRBD2. Germline CDR1 is KGHSH and CDR2 is LQKENI. The ends lost 3 bases at V and 5 bases at J; junction bases unmatched: 8. The CDR3 is 16 residues long. CDR3 sequence reads: CASSPWVAGVDNEQFF. For the CDR3, the DNA is TGTGCCAGCTCACCGTGGGTAGCGGGAGTTGACAATGAGCAGTTCTTC.

The V call is TRBV19, the J call TRBJ2-3; TRBD1 aligns across 7 bases. This CDR3 is built from 16 residues. Germline-derived CDR1 and CDR2 are LNHDA and SQIVND (reference sequence). V shed 3 bases, J shed 3 bases, and the junction held 9 bases outside the gene matches. The CDR3: CASSIHRPGQTDTQYF. CDR3 in DNA: TGTGCCAGTAGTATTCATCGCCCGGGACAGACAGATACGCAGTATTTT.

The rearrangement links TRBV7-8 to TRBJ1-5; weak D call: TRBD1 (6 bases). The CDR3 extends over 13 amino acids. CDR1 SGHVS and CDR2 FQNEAQ come from the germline V gene. V lost 6 bases to trimming and J lost 5 bases, with 11 bases between them. The CDR3 DNA reads as TGTGCCAGCAGAGAGGGGGAAGATCAGCCCCAGCATTTT. Protein sequence: CASREGEDQPQHF.

The genes are TRBV6-1 and TRBJ2-7; 15 nucleotides align to TRBD2. Germline V gene sequence: CDR1 MNHNS, CDR2 SASEGT. The CDR3 has 15 residues. V dropped 2 bases and J dropped 5; count of bases not matched to a gene: 1. CDR3 bases: TGTGCCAGCAGTGAACGGACTAGCGGGAGGGACGAGCAGTACTTC. Protein product: CASSERTSGRDEQYF.

V gene TRBV9 combines with J gene TRBJ2-7; TRBD2 matches at 7 bases. Germline V gene sequence: CDR1 SGDLS, CDR2 YYNGEE. V lost 0 bases, J lost 5 bases, and 8 bases stayed unmatched. CDR3 length: 15 amino acids. The CDR3 coding sequence is TGTGCCAGCAGCGTAGGGGAGGGACTAATTAACGAGCAGTACTTC. Translating gives CASSVGEGLINEQYF. The whole variable domain, filled in from reference TRBV9 and TRBJ2-7, reads DSGVTQTPKHLITATGQRVTLRCSPRSGDLSVYWYQQSLDQGLQFLIQYYNGEERAKGNILERFSAQQFPDLHSELNLSSLELGDSALYFCASSVGEGLINEQYFGPGTRLTVT.